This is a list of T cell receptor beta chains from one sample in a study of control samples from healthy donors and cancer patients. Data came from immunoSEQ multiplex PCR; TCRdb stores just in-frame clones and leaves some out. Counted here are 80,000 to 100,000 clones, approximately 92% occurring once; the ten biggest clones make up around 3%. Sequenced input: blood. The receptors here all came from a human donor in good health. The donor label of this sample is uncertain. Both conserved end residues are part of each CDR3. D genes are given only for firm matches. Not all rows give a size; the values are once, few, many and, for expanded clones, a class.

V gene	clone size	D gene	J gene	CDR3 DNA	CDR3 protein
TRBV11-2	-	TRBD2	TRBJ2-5	TGTGCCAGCAGCTTAGGTGGCCGCCTCGGGAGGGAGACCCAGTACTTC	CASSLGGRLGRETQYF
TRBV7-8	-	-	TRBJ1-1	TGTGCCAGCAGCTTCAATAGGAACACTGAAGCTTTCTTT	CASSFNRNTEAFF
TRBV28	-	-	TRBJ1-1	TGTGCCAGCACCCCGGGGGCCCTGAACACTGAAGCTTTCTTT	CASTPGALNTEAFF
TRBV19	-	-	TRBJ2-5	TGTGCCAGTAGTAACCCAGGGACCGCCTTGGAGACCCAGTACTTC	CASSNPGTALETQYF
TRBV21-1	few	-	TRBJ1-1	TGTGCCAGCAGCAAGCGGCTCACTGAAGCTTTCTTT	CASSKRLTEAFF
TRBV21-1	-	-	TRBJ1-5	TGTGCCAGCAGCAAACGGCAGGGGGAGAATCAGCCCCAGCATTTT	CASSKRQGENQPQHF
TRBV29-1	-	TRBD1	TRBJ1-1	TGCAGCGGGGGACAGGGTAACACTGAAGCTTTCTTT	CSGGQGNTEAFF
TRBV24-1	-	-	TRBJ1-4	TGTGCCACCAGTGATGGGGGCGCACGGCTTAATGAAAAACTGTTTTTT	CATSDGGARLNEKLFF
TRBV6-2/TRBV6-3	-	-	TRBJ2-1	TGTGCCAGCAGTTACGCAGGGGATGAGCAGTTCTTC	CASSYAGDEQFF
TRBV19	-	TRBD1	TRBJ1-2	TGTGCCAGTAGCCCGGACAGGGGACACTATGGCTACACCTTC	CASSPDRGHYGYTF
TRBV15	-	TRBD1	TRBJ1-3	TGTGCCACCAGCACCCGGACAGGGAACTCTGGAAACACCATATATTTT	CATSTRTGNSGNTIYF
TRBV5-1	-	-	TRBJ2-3	TGCGCCAGCAGCCCCAACACAGATACGCAGTATTTT	CASSPNTDTQYF
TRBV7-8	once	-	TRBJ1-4	TGTGCCAGCAGCCTTCGGACGGACGAAAAACTGTTTTTT	CASSLRTDEKLFF
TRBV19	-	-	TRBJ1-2	TGTGCCAGTAGCCAGGAAGGGGACTATGGCTACACCTTC	CASSQEGDYGYTF
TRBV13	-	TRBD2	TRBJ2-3	TGTGCCAGCAGCATCAGACTAGCGGGGTTGCAGTATTTT	CASSIRLAGLQYF
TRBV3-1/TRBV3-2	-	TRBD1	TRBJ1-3	TGTGCCAGCAGCCAGGCACAGGGGTTATCCGGAAACACCATATATTTT	CASSQAQGLSGNTIYF
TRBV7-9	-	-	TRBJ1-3	TGTGCCAGCGGGACCGTTTCCCCGGGAAACACCATATATTTT	CASGTVSPGNTIYF
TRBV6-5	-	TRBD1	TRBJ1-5	TGTGCCAGCACCGGGACAGTCCGCAATCAGCCCCAGCATTTT	CASTGTVRNQPQHF
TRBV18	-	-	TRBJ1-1	TGTGCCAGCTCACTCGAGCGGGGGAACACTGAAGCTTTCTTT	CASSLERGNTEAFF
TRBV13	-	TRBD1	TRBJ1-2	TGTGCCAGCAGCCGTCGGACAGGGGGCGCCGACTATGGCTACACCTTC	CASSRRTGGADYGYTF